This T cell receptor beta chain was profiled in a study of blood T cell repertoires in COVID-19. TCRdb's copy holds only in-frame clones and misses some; the assay was immunoSEQ multiplex PCR. The sample consists of about 160,000 clones, around 80% of them appearing once. This receptor was identified in a woman aged 60-75 years who had recovered from COVID-19. The sequencing input was PBMCs or T cells enriched from blood (not recorded which).

The CDR3 loop is CASSGGTVEIEQYF. The CDR3 DNA sequence: TGTGCCAGCAGCGGCGGGACAGTAGAAATTGAGCAGTACTTC. This chain connects TRBV9 to TRBJ2-7, with a possible D match to TRBD1 (7 bases). The CDR3 consists of 14 residues. CDR1 is SGDLS and CDR2 is YYNGEE in the germline V gene. V lost 3 bases, J lost 7 bases, and 17 bases lay in between.